This T cell receptor beta chain originates from a study of blood T cell repertoires in COVID-19. Study at large: Researchers got acute and convalescent COVID-19 samples from the United States, Italy and Spain.

TCRdb's table, derived via immunoSEQ multiplex PCR, lists solely in-frame clones and lacks some. Here the sample spans about 23,000 clones, roughly 84% being singletons. The CDR3 covers 15 residues. Germline assignment: CDR1 SGHRS and CDR2 YFSETQ. V was shortened by 4 bases and J by 1 base, with 14 bases between the two germline ends. V gene TRBV5-1 combines with J gene TRBJ1-1, with a possible D match to TRBD1 (5 bases). The sequence came from a man in his 70s with acute or convalescent COVID-19. Sequences were obtained from peripheral blood. For the CDR3, the DNA is TGCGCCAGCAGCACTGGAGACAGAACGAACACTGAAGCTTTCTTT. Translating it yields CASSTGDRTNTEAFF.